These T cell receptor beta chains were read from a single sample in a study of OX40 agonist ivuxolimab in advanced cancers. Profiling relied on immunoSEQ multiplex PCR, and the TCRdb table lists in-frame clones only, not all of them. The data contain tens of thousands of clones, about nine tenths of them singletons. This material consisted of CD4+ or CD8+ T cells sorted from blood, taken in a trial of the OX40 agonist ivuxolimab. The receptors were sampled from an adult with an advanced solid tumor such as melanoma, head and neck, liver or kidney cancer. The CDR3 runs from the conserved cysteine through the conserved F or W. The order of the fields is V gene, J gene, clone size, D gene, CDR3 protein, CDR3 DNA. A D gene is named only where the DNA matches it firmly. Clone sizes are given selectively: once, few, many, or a class where the clone is expanded.

>TRBV23-1|TRBJ2-3|-|TRBD2
CASSQSGAGGWVDSTDTQYF
TGCGCCAGCAGTCAGAGTGGAGCGGGAGGTTGGGTTGATAGCACAGATACGCAGTATTTT
>TRBV7-6|TRBJ2-1|-|TRBD1
CASSLNPGQGASGEQFF
TGTGCCAGCAGCTTAAATCCGGGACAGGGGGCAAGTGGTGAGCAGTTCTTC
>TRBV19|TRBJ1-5|-|-
CASSIRGPNQPQHF
TGTGCCAGTAGTATCAGAGGGCCCAATCAGCCCCAGCATTTT
>TRBV7-3|TRBJ2-7|-|-
CASSVRRREPSYEQYF
TGTGCCAGCAGCGTACGGAGACGGGAGCCCTCCTACGAGCAGTACTTC
>TRBV28|TRBJ1-5|-|-
CASSFISAGRDQPQHF
TGTGCCAGCAGTTTCATCTCGGCAGGTAGGGATCAGCCCCAGCATTTT
>TRBV27|TRBJ2-1|-|TRBD2
CASRPGDSGINEQFF
TGTGCCAGCAGACCCGGAGATAGCGGGATAAATGAGCAGTTCTTC
>TRBV28|TRBJ2-3|-|-
CASKRPSGDGTQYF
TGTGCCAGCAAGCGGCCGTCGGGGGACGGTACGCAGTATTTT
>TRBV6-5|TRBJ1-2|-|-
CASSLTGTTNGYTF
TGTGCCAGCAGTCTAACCGGGACAACGAATGGCTACACCTTC
>TRBV7-8|TRBJ2-7|-|TRBD1
CASSLGGQGSYEQYF
TGTGCCAGCAGCTTAGGGGGACAGGGCTCCTACGAGCAGTACTTC
>TRBV30|TRBJ1-2|-|-
CAWSVGGLGGYTF
TGTGCCTGGAGTGTGGGGGGGCTTGGCGGCTACACCTTC
>TRBV28|TRBJ2-5|once|-
CASSFPRARPQETQYF
TGTGCCAGCAGTTTTCCCAGAGCGAGACCCCAAGAGACCCAGTACTTC
>TRBV4-2|TRBJ2-5|-|-
CASSLSTDLKETQYF
TGTGCCAGCAGCCTTTCAACCGACTTAAAAGAGACCCAGTACTTC
>TRBV2|TRBJ2-1|-|TRBD1
CASSEARQGEQFF
TGTGCCAGCAGTGAGGCTAGACAGGGCGAGCAGTTCTTC
>TRBV4-3|TRBJ2-3|-|TRBD2
CASSQGGGLAGSTDTQYF
TGCGCCAGCAGCCAAGGAGGTGGACTAGCGGGAAGCACAGATACGCAGTATTTT
>TRBV6-5|TRBJ2-1|-|TRBD1
CASRKTGTNEQFF
TGTGCCAGCAGAAAGACAGGGACCAATGAGCAGTTCTTC
>TRBV28|TRBJ2-7|-|-
CASSPTAGEQYF
TGTGCCAGCAGCCCCACCGCAGGGGAGCAGTACTTC
>TRBV4-1|TRBJ1-2|-|-
CASSQGVHSNYGYTF
TGCGCCAGCAGCCAAGGAGTGCACTCAAACTATGGCTACACCTTC
>TRBV18|TRBJ2-3|-|-
CASSPSGADTQYF
TGTGCCAGCTCACCGTCGGGCGCAGATACGCAGTATTTT
>TRBV5-1|TRBJ2-7|once|-
CASSLAGGTGSYEQYF
TGCGCCAGCAGCTTGGCCGGAGGGACCGGCTCCTACGAGCAGTACTTC
>TRBV2|TRBJ2-5|-|TRBD1
CASGRDSQETQYF
TGTGCCAGCGGCCGGGACAGCCAAGAGACCCAGTACTTC
>TRBV4-2|TRBJ2-5|-|-
CASSQGSRQTQYF
TGTGCCAGCAGCCAGGGGAGTAGGCAGACCCAGTACTTC
>TRBV2|TRBJ1-1|-|-
CASMAQMNTEAFF
TGTGCCAGCATGGCCCAAATGAACACTGAAGCTTTCTTT
>TRBV9|TRBJ2-2|-|TRBD2
CASSAGTSGRTGELFF
TGTGCCAGCAGCGCCGGGACTAGCGGGAGAACCGGGGAGCTGTTTTTT
>TRBV4-3|TRBJ1-4|few|-
CASSQGRRNEKLFF
TGCGCCAGCAGCCAGGGACGGCGAAATGAAAAACTGTTTTTT
>TRBV4-2|TRBJ2-1|once|TRBD2
CASSQAGTSGYNEQFF
TGTGCCAGCAGCCAAGCCGGGACTAGCGGTTACAATGAGCAGTTCTTC
>TRBV29-1|TRBJ1-2|-|-
CSVEARGRAGGYTF
TGCAGCGTTGAAGCCCGAGGCAGGGCGGGTGGCTACACCTTC
>TRBV27|TRBJ2-1|-|TRBD2
CASSPGLAGLRYNEQFF
TGTGCCAGCAGTCCCGGACTAGCGGGATTACGGTACAATGAGCAGTTCTTC
>TRBV4-2|TRBJ2-7|-|-
CASSQEWPVTYEQYF
TGTGCCAGCAGCCAAGAGTGGCCCGTCACCTACGAGCAGTACTTC
>TRBV28|TRBJ1-5|-|TRBD1
CASSLRGQGDNQPQHF
TGTGCCAGCAGTTTGCGCGGACAGGGGGACAATCAGCCCCAGCATTTT
>TRBV27|TRBJ2-1|-|TRBD2
CASSPYGTSSYEQFF
TGTGCCAGCAGTCCCTACGGGACTAGTTCCTATGAGCAGTTCTTC
>TRBV6-1|TRBJ2-3|-|-
CASSERRFGTQYF
TGTGCCAGCTCAGAACGGAGGTTTGGTACGCAGTATTTT
>TRBV5-4|TRBJ2-3|-|TRBD1
CASSLPGTGGTQYF
TGTGCCAGCAGCTTACCCGGGACAGGAGGCACGCAGTATTTT
>TRBV28|TRBJ2-1|-|-
CASSQRNEQFF
TGTGCCAGCAGTCAGCGCAATGAGCAGTTCTTC
>TRBV6-6|TRBJ1-5|once|-
CASSPNTGSNQPQHF
TGTGCCAGCAGTCCTAACACGGGTAGCAATCAGCCCCAGCATTTT
>TRBV10-3|TRBJ2-2|-|TRBD1
CAIREAQGASGELFF
TGTGCCATCAGAGAGGCACAGGGGGCTTCCGGGGAGCTGTTTTTT
>TRBV18|TRBJ1-1|-|-
CASSPPTGHEAFF
TGTGCCAGCTCACCACCCACAGGGCATGAAGCTTTCTTT